This TCR beta chain was documented in a study of T cells in localized non-small cell lung cancer. Study results and limitations: Heterogeneity remains possible because sequencing was limited to only one tumor region. Among the top 100 tumor clones, a median about 58 appeared in adjacent lung. Prolonged overall survival went with higher T cell density in the blood. Uninvolved adjacent lung showed the highest T cell clonality, exceeding tumor.

V shed 7 bases and J shed 2 bases, with 17 bases lying between them. CDR3 length: 15 amino acids. Germline V gene sequence: CDR1 SGHVS, CDR2 FNYEAQ. Data came from immunoSEQ multiplex PCR; TCRdb stores just in-frame clones and leaves some out. The sample has some 35,000 clones, roughly nine tenths seen once. Regarding this clone: Its cognate antigen is unknown.

The material sequenced was peripheral blood, taken before any cancer treatment. The clonotype originates from a female donor older than 55 with stage I lung adenocarcinoma. The chain joins TRBV7-6 to TRBJ2-5, with no clear D. Written as DNA, the CDR3 is TGTGCCAGCACCTTGGGATCGGTCAAACAAGAGACCCAGTACTTC. Translation gives CASTLGSVKQETQYF.